These T cell receptor beta chains were read from a single sample in a study of technical replicates of blood from several donors. Generated by immunoSEQ multiplex PCR, the TCRdb table keeps only in-frame clones and is missing some. The repertoire includes roughly 57,000 clones, roughly 96% of them detected once, and 2.5% to 3.5% sits in the top ten. Sequencing was carried out using PBMCs. All receptors come from a human donor in good health. Some clones in this sample may be carry-over from other donors' samples. Both conserved end residues are part of each CDR3. D genes are given only for firm matches. The listing skips clone size in some rows; elsewhere it reads once, few, many or a size class.

d_gene	j_gene	v_gene	abundance	CDR3nt	CDR3aa
-	TRBJ1-2	TRBV18	-	TGTGCCAGCTCACCAGGGACGAGCCAGGGGTATGGCTACACCTTC	CASSPGTSQGYGYTF
-	TRBJ2-5	TRBV4-1	-	TGCGCCAGCAGCCAAGGGGACTCCCGATCTCCCGATGGGGAGACCCAGTACTTC	CASSQGDSRSPDGETQYF
TRBD1	TRBJ1-2	TRBV9	-	TGTGCCAGCAGCCCTACGACAGGGGCCCTAGTTACCTTC	CASSPTTGALVTF
-	TRBJ2-1	TRBV6-1	-	TGTGCCAGCAGTGAAGCGTCGGGAGAGGTCTACAATGAGCAGTTCTTC	CASSEASGEVYNEQFF
-	TRBJ2-1	TRBV18	-	TGTGCCAGCTCTACCACCGACTGGAAGGATGAGCAGTTCTTC	CASSTTDWKDEQFF
TRBD2	TRBJ2-1	TRBV29-1	-	TGCAGCGTTGATGCTAGCGGGAGACGTAATGAGCAGTTCTTC	CSVDASGRRNEQFF
-	TRBJ2-1	TRBV11-1	-	TGTGCCAGCAGCCCCAAGAGCTCCTACAATGAGCAGTTCTTC	CASSPKSSYNEQFF
-	TRBJ1-1	TRBV30	-	TGTGCCTGGAGACCCGACAGCACTGAAGCTTTCTTT	CAWRPDSTEAFF
TRBD1	TRBJ1-4	TRBV18	-	TGTGCCAGCTCGCAACAGGGGTCGGGCTATGAAAAACTGTTTTTT	CASSQQGSGYEKLFF
TRBD1	TRBJ2-7	TRBV19	-	TGTGCCAGTAGTAGACAGGGTCGCGAGCAGTACTTC	CASSRQGREQYF
TRBD2	TRBJ2-7	TRBV18	once	TGTGCCAGCTCACCAACTAGCGGGGGATCCTCCTACGAGCAGTACTTC	CASSPTSGGSSYEQYF
TRBD2	TRBJ2-7	TRBV6-4	-	TGTGCCAGCAGTAGGACTAGCGGGGGGGCTGGAGACGAGCAGTACTTC	CASSRTSGGAGDEQYF
-	TRBJ1-1	TRBV21-1	once	TGTGCCAGCAGCGGCCCGGACAGGGGCTCCACTGAAGCTTTCTTT	CASSGPDRGSTEAFF
TRBD1	TRBJ2-2	TRBV5-4	-	TGTGCCAGCAGCTCGGGACAGGGGGGGTTTTTAGCCGGGGAGCTGTTTTTT	CASSSGQGGFLAGELFF
TRBD1	TRBJ2-1	TRBV7-6	-	TGTGCCAGCAGCTTAGTCCTAGGACAGGGGGTCGATGAGCAGTTCTTC	CASSLVLGQGVDEQFF